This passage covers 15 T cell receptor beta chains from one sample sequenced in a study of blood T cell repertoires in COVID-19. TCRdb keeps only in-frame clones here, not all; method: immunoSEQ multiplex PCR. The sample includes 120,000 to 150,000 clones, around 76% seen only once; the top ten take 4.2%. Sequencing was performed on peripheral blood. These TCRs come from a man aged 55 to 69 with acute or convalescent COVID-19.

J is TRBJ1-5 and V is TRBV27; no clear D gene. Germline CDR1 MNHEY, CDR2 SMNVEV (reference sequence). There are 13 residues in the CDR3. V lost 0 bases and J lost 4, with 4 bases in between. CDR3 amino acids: CASSLSQNQPQHF. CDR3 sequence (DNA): TGTGCCAGCAGTTTATCACAGAATCAGCCCCAGCATTTT.

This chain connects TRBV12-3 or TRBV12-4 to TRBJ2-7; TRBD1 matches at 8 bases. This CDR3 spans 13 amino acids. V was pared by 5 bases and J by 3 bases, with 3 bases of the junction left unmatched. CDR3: CASSRTGNYEQYF. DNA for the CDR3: TGTGCCAGCAGTCGGACAGGGAACTACGAGCAGTACTTC.

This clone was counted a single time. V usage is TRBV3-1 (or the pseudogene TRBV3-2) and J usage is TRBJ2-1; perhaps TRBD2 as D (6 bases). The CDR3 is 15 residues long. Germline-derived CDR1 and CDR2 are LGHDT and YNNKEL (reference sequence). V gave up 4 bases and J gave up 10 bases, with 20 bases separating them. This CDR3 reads CASSPFRDWDGEQFF. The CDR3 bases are TGTGCCAGCAGCCCCTTCCGGGACTGGGACGGGGAGCAGTTCTTC.

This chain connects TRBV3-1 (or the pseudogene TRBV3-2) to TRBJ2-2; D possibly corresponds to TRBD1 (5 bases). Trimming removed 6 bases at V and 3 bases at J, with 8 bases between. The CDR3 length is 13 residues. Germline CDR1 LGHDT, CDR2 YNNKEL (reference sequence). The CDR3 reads CASRSGYTGELFF. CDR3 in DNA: TGTGCCAGCAGATCAGGGTACACCGGGGAGCTGTTTTTT.

CDR3 bases: TGTGCCATCAATCAGGGTAGGGGTACTGAAGCTTTCTTT. Protein: CAINQGRGTEAFF. V and J are TRBV10-3 and TRBJ1-1; TRBD1 is a possible D gene (5 bases). This CDR3 contains 13 residues. The germline V and J ends were trimmed by 7 bases and 5 bases, with 14 bases remaining between them. CDR1 and CDR2 (germline): ENHRY, SYGVKD.

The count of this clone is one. This CDR3 is CASSHLGQVNTGELFF. In DNA, the CDR3 is TGTGCCAGCAGCCACCTCGGACAGGTCAACACCGGGGAGCTGTTTTTT. The chain recombines TRBV14 with TRBJ2-2; 7 bases agree with TRBD1. The germline V gene encodes CDR1 SGHDN and CDR2 FVKESK. The J segment lost 2 bases and the V segment lost 3 bases, leaving 6 bases of the junction unmatched. CDR3 length equals 16 residues.

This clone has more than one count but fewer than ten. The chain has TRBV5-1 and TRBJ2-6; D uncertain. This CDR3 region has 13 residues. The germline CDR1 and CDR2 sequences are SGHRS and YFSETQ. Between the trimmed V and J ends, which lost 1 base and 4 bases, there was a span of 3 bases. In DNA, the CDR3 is TGCGCCAGCAGCTTGCAGGGGGCCAACGTCCTGACTTTC. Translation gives CASSLQGANVLTF.

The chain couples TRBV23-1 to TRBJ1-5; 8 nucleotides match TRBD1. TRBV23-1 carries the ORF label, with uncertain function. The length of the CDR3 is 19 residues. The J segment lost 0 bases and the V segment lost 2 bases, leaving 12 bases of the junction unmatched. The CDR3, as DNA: TGCGCCAGCAGTCAAATGAACAGGGGGGATCCTTATAGCAATCAGCCCCAGCATTTT. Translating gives CASSQMNRGDPYSNQPQHF.

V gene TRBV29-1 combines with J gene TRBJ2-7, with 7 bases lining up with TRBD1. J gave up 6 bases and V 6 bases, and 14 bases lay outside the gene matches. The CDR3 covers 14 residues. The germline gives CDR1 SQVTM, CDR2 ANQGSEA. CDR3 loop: CSVSPGTAWGEQYF. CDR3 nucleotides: TGCAGCGTCTCCCCCGGGACAGCTTGGGGCGAGCAGTACTTC.

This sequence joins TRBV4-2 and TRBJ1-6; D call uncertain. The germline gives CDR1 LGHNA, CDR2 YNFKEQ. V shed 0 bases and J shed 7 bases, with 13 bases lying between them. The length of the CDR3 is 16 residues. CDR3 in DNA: TGTGCCAGCAGCCAAGAGGTCGGCAGGTTCAATTCACCCCTCCACTTT. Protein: CASSQEVGRFNSPLHF.

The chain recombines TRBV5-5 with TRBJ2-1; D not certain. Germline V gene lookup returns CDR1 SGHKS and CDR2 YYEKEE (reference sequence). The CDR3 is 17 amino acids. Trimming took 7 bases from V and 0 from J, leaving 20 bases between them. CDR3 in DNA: TGTGCCAGCCTCAGCTTCTACAGTACCTACTCCTACAATGAGCAGTTCTTC. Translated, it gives CASLSFYSTYSYNEQFF.

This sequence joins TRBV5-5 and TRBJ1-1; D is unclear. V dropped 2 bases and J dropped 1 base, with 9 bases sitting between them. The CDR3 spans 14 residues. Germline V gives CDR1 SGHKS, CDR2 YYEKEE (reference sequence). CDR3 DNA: TGTGCCAGCAGCTTAGACTCGGGGAACACTGAAGCTTTCTTT. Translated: CASSLDSGNTEAFF.

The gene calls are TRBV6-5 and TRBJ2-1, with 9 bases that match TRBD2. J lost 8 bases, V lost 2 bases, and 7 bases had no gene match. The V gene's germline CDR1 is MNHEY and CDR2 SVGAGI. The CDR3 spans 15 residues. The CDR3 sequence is CASSYTGTSFDEQFF. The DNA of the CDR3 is TGTGCCAGCAGTTACACCGGGACTAGCTTCGATGAGCAGTTCTTC.

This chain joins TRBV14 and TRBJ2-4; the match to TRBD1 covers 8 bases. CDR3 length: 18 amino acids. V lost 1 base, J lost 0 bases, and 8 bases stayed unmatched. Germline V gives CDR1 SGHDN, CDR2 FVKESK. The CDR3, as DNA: TGTGCCAGCAGCCAAGGGTACCGACAGGGGCTAGCCAAAAACATTCAGTACTTC. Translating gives CASSQGYRQGLAKNIQYF. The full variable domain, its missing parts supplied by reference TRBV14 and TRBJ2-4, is EAGVTQFPSHSVIEKGQTVTLRCDPISGHDNLYWYRRVMGKEIKFLLHFVKESKQDESGMPNNRFLAERTGGTYSTLKVQPAELEDSGVYFCASSQGYRQGLAKNIQYFGAGTRLSVL.

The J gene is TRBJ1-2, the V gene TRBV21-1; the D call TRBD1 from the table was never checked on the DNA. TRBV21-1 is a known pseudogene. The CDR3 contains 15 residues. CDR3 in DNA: TGTGCCAGCAGCAAAGCACTGGGGGCAAGGTATGGCTACACCTTC. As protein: CASSKALGARYGYTF.